The 5 T cell receptor beta chains below come from one sample, sequenced in a study of T cells in Graves' hyperthyroidism and ophthalmopathy. From RNA transcripts, TCR beta CDR3 regions were amplified. A set of HTBI primers served as the primers for a first-round RT-PCR of the TCR CDR3. TCRdb passed the multiplex PCR reads through MiXCR, listing each CDR3 protein once. The sample records under 250,000 distinct CDR3 sequences, roughly a quarter being singletons. The sequenced sample consisted of blood. These receptors originate from a woman in her thirties or forties with Graves' ophthalmopathy.

In this sample, this clonotype turned up many times. The chain combines TRBV4-1 with TRBJ1-2; D is possibly TRBD1 (5 bases). V was trimmed by 0 bases and J by 4 bases, leaving 9 bases between them. This CDR3 has 14 amino acids. CDR1 is MGHRA, CDR2 YSYEKL, per germline. The CDR3 DNA reads TGCGCCAGCAGCCAAGAAACAGGTTCCTATGGCTACACCTTC. It codes for CASSQETGSYGYTF.

At least ten counts were recorded for this clonotype. V usage is TRBV15 and J usage is TRBJ2-7; TRBD2 matches at 7 bases. V was clipped by 0 bases and J by 5 bases; unmatched bases: 10. This CDR3 is 16 amino acids long. Looked up from germline, CDR1 is LNHNV and CDR2 is YYDKDF (reference sequence). CDR3 region: CATSRELEGGSHEQYF. The CDR3 region has the DNA TGTGCCACCAGCAGAGAGTTAGAGGGCGGGAGCCACGAGCAGTACTTC. The full variable domain, rest sourced from reference TRBV15 and TRBJ2-7, is DAMVIQNPRYQVTQFGKPVTLSCSQTLNHNVMYWYQQKSSQAPKLLFHYYDKDFNNEADTPDNFQSRRPNTSFCFLDIRSPGLGDTAMYLCATSRELEGGSHEQYFGPGTRLTVT.

The V and J genes are TRBV7-2 and TRBJ2-5; D is possibly TRBD2 (5 bases). Trimming pared 6 bases from V and 5 bases from J, leaving 13 bases between. CDR3 length: 13 amino acids. Germline V CDR1 and CDR2: SGHTA, FQGNSA. The CDR3 coding sequence is TGTGCCAGCAGTTCGAGTAGAGGGGAGACCCAGTACTTC. Protein product: CASSSSRGETQYF.

At least ten counts were recorded for this clonotype. The CDR3 coding sequence is TGTGCCAGCAGCTTAGATTCGTATGGCTACACCTTC. Protein: CASSLDSYGYTF. This chain joins TRBV7-2 and TRBJ1-2; D gene unclear. The V end lost 1 base, the J end lost 5 bases, and 5 bases lay between the germline ends. Looked up from germline, CDR1 is SGHTA and CDR2 is FQGNSA. This CDR3 comprises 12 residues.

This clonotype was counted many times. The V and J genes are TRBV20-1 and TRBJ2-1, with 8 bases aligning to TRBD1. The V and J ends lost 3 bases and 5 bases, in that order; junction bases with no gene match: 6. The CDR3 runs to 14 residues. Germline assignment: CDR1 DFQATT and CDR2 SNEGSKA (reference sequence). CDR3 protein: CSARDRVRDNEQFF. Written as DNA, the CDR3 is TGCAGTGCTAGGGACAGGGTACGGGACAATGAGCAGTTCTTC.